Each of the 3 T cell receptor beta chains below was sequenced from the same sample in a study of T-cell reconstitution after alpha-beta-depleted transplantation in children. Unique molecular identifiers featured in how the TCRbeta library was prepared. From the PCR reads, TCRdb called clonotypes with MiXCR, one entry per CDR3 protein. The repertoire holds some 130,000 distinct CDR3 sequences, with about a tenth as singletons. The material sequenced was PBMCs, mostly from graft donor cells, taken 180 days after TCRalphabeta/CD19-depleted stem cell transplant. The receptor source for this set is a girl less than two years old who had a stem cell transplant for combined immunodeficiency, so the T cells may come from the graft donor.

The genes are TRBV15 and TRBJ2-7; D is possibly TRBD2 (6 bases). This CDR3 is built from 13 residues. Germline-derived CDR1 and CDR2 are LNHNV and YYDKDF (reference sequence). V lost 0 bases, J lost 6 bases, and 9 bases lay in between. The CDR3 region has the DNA TGTGCCACCAGCAGAGATTGGAGGGGCGAGCAGTACTTC. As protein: CATSRDWRGEQYF. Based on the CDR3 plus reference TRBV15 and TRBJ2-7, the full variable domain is DAMVIQNPRYQVTQFGKPVTLSCSQTLNHNVMYWYQQKSSQAPKLLFHYYDKDFNNEADTPDNFQSRRPNTSFCFLDIRSPGLGDTAMYLCATSRDWRGEQYFGPGTRLTVT.

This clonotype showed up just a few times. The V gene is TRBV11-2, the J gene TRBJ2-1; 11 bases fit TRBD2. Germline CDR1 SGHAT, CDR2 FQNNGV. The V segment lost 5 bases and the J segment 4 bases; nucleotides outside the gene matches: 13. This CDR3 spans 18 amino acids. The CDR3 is CASSKLAGGPGKYNEQFF. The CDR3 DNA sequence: TGTGCCAGCAGCAAATTAGCGGGGGGGCCGGGGAAGTACAATGAGCAGTTCTTC. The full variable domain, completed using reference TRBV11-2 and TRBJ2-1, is EAGVAQSPRYKIIEKRQSVAFWCNPISGHATLYWYQQILGQGPKLLIQFQNNGVVDDSQLPKDRFSAERLKGVDSTLKIQPAKLEDSAVYLCASSKLAGGPGKYNEQFFGPGTRLTVL.

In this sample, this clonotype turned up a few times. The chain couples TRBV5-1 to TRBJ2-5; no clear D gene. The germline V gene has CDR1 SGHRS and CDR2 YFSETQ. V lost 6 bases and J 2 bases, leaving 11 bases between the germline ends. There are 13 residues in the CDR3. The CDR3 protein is CASTGPEQETQYF. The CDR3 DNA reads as TGCGCCAGCACGGGTCCTGAACAAGAGACCCAGTACTTC. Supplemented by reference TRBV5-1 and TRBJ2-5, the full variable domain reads KAGVTQTPRYLIKTRGQQVTLSCSPISGHRSVSWYQQTPGQGLQFLFEYFSETQRNKGNFPGRFSGRQFSNSRSEMNVSTLELGDSALYLCASTGPEQETQYFGPGTRLLVL.